This TCR beta chain was captured by sequencing in a study of memory CD4+ T cells and cytomegalovirus serostatus. Study observations and caveats: CD4+ memory repertoires contained about 40% of the roughly 160 reported CMV TCRbeta sequences.

Assay used: immunoSEQ multiplex PCR; TCRdb lists only in-frame clones, some missing. Found here are around 44,000 clones, roughly 79% of them singletons; the top ten hold 0.55% to 0.6%. About this clone itself: Its antigen remains unknown.

Single viable CD3+CD4+CD8-CD45RO+ cells were sorted as the memory CD4+ T cells. CD4+ T cells were isolated by positive magnetic selection. The CDR3 totals 15 residues. The germline gives CDR1 LNHNV, CDR2 YYDKDF (reference sequence). After removal of 2 bases from V and 3 bases from J, the junction contained 3 bases not matched to a gene. The TCR comes from an adult in good health and CMV-seronegative. This chain uses TRBV15 with TRBJ1-5; 8 positions match TRBD1. The specimen was memory CD4+ T cells from blood. The CDR3 here is CATSRLGQDNQPQHF. In DNA form, the CDR3 reads TGTGCCACCAGCAGACTGGGACAGGACAATCAGCCCCAGCATTTT.